This T cell receptor (beta chain) comes out of a study of spatial heterogeneity in lung cancer (dated by TCRdb to between 2019 and 2020). A note on the overall study: The donors were some 70 patients from the lung TRACERx cohort who had early-stage, untreated non-small cell lung cancer. Beta-chain transcripts were consistently detected in greater numbers than alpha-chain transcripts, which likely reflects a higher abundance of beta-chain transcripts. Both alpha and beta chains were TCR-sequenced in samples taken at surgery, namely 220 tumor regions, approximately 63 matched nontumor lung samples and some 53 PBMC samples. TCR repertoire features were related to nonsynonymous mutation counts determined by whole-exome sequencing of tumor tissue. In non-small cell lung cancer, the study quantitatively compared TCR alpha and beta repertoires across several tumor regions, matched nontumor lung, and blood. In the raw uncorrected reads, each unique combination of TCR and UMI appeared on average more than ten times. Follow-up PBMC samples were sequenced whenever available, with the median time to follow-up being around 25 months after resection.

Only a few counts were recorded for this clonotype. Its antigen specificity is not known. Per-base quality was not reported, and no clone a single base away is much larger than it. The method was 5' RACE. The sequencer was a NextSeq 500. The TCR library protocol attached a unique molecular identifier to each TCR cDNA molecule to allow correction of PCR and sequencing errors. On the study's bioinformatics: TCR identification, UMI-based error correction and CDR3 extraction were performed with Decombinator tools. TCRs above a frequency of 2 per 1,000, corresponding to the top 1% of the tumor frequency distribution, were defined as expanded. Each repertoire was subsampled 100 times to 5,000 TCRs, after which Renyi diversity was computed with the R vegan package. To build CDR3 similarity networks, amino acid triplet string-kernel similarity was used, and CDR3s were connected when their pairwise similarity was above 0.82. TCRdb passed the public sequencing reads through fastp at Q25 and MiXCR, retaining productive beta sequences. Rows with one shared CDR3 protein collapse into an entry with the most common genes and DNA. The V and J calls here are based on TCRdb, not the publication. Here the sample has about 43,000 distinct CDR3 sequences; more than 20% occur a single time. The ten largest account for 7% to 7.5% of the sample.

The sample's time point label, in plain terms: blood at routine non-recurrence follow-up after resection. TCR sequencing used whole RNA extracted from tumor and nontumor lung tissue, or from cryopreserved PBMC samples, without cell sorting. Only patients with enough RNA available from two or more tumor regions were chosen for TCR sequencing. What the study reported, not specific to this receptor: Ubiquitous expanded tumor TCRs showed up in blood more often at tumor resection than at routine follow-up. Confirming at a functional level the hypothesis that regional TCRs recognize regional mutations was considered to require additional single-cell paired TCR alpha and beta sequencing. Comparisons of baseline and follow-up blood repertoires included only 15 or so patients.

The CDR3 numbers 15 residues from cysteine through phenylalanine. Only the CDR3 part of the read is kept: 45 bases, read in frame from the first base. Relative to germline, V is 6 bases shorter and J is 3 bases shorter, with 15 bases between their ends. The source is a female donor with early-stage non-small cell lung cancer. The chain uses TRBV12-3 or TRBV12-4 and TRBJ2-1; a weak D assignment points to TRBD2 (6 bases agree). Sequences were derived from PBMCs, sampled at follow-up. The CDR3 region reads CASRSRVGGYNEQFF. The nucleotides read TGTGCCAGCAGATCCAGGGTGGGGGGCTACAATGAGCAGTTCTTC.